A single sample gave rise to the 29 T cell receptor beta chains below, sequenced in a study of PD-1 blockade in classical Hodgkin lymphoma. With no exception, relapse followed autologous stem cell transplantation in all patients, and brentuximab vedotin exposure varied. TCRdb's table, derived via immunoSEQ multiplex PCR, lists solely in-frame clones and lacks some. The table includes about 150,000 clones, approximately 81% detected once. This specimen consisted of peripheral blood mononuclear cells (PBMCs), obtained before the second cycle of nivolumab. These receptors were taken from a human donor with classical Hodgkin lymphoma.

The rearrangement joins TRBV4-1 to TRBJ1-5; D perhaps matches TRBD1 (5 bases). Germline V gene data show CDR1 as MGHRA and CDR2 as YSYEKL. The CDR3 contains 14 residues. The V and J ends lost 4 bases and 4 bases respectively, with 11 bases between them. The CDR3 sequence is CASSPQGGNQPQHF. Here the CDR3 DNA reads TGCGCCAGCAGCCCTCAGGGAGGGAATCAGCCCCAGCATTTT.

This CDR3 is CASSGQTGNQPQHF. In nucleotides, the CDR3 is TGTGCCAGCTCAGGACAGACAGGGAATCAGCCCCAGCATTTT. The J gene is TRBJ1-5, the V gene TRBV18; TRBD1 matches 7 bases. Germline CDR1 reads KGHSH; CDR2 reads LQKENI. This CDR3 has 14 residues. The V segment lost 5 bases and the J segment 4 bases; nucleotides outside the gene matches: 5.

This chain connects TRBV5-1 to TRBJ2-3; 8 bases are shared with TRBD2. Germline V gene lookup returns CDR1 SGHRS and CDR2 YFSETQ. V was clipped by 0 bases and J by 6 bases; unmatched bases: 9. The CDR3 extends over 16 amino acids. The CDR3 DNA is TGCGCCAGCAGCTTGGCCCCGGGAGGGAAAGGGGATACGCAGTATTTT. Its protein is CASSLAPGGKGDTQYF.

This CDR3 reads CASSQERQNTGELFF. The CDR3 bases are TGCGCCAGCAGCCAGGAGAGACAGAACACCGGGGAGCTGTTTTTT. The chain links TRBV4-1 to TRBJ2-2; D is unclear. V was clipped by 3 bases and J by 1 base, with 9 bases between them. The V gene's germline CDR1 is MGHRA and CDR2 YSYEKL. The CDR3 spans 15 residues.

A single count supports this clone. The genes are TRBV5-7 and TRBJ2-4; TRBD1 matches 11 bases. TRBV5-7 is labeled an ORF, and its function is uncertain. The CDR3 length is 18 residues. With V trimmed by 4 bases and J by 3 bases, 12 bases remained unmatched. The CDR3 region is CASSADRGRVQGKNIQYF. The CDR3 bases are TGTGCCAGCAGCGCGGACAGGGGGCGAGTCCAGGGCAAAAACATTCAGTACTTC.

The chain uses TRBV7-9 and TRBJ2-1; D is ambiguous. CDR3 length: 15 amino acids. Germline assignment: CDR1 SEHNR and CDR2 FQNEAQ (reference sequence). V shed 1 base and J shed 0 bases, with 7 bases lying between them. CDR3 DNA: TGTGCCAGCAGCTTAGTCCTCACCTCCTACAATGAGCAGTTCTTC. Protein: CASSLVLTSYNEQFF.

V gene TRBV6-6 combines with J gene TRBJ2-5, with D possibly TRBD1 on 6 matching bases. CDR1 and CDR2 from the germline V gene are MNHNY and SVGAGI (reference sequence). Trimming shortened V by 6 bases and J by 4 bases, and 18 bases separated the two germline ends. There are 15 residues in the CDR3. CDR3 sequence (DNA): TGTGCCAGCAGGGCTTCACAGGGTCGAGGAGAGACCCAGTACTTC. Its protein product is CASRASQGRGETQYF.

V usage is TRBV20-1 and J usage is TRBJ1-2; no definite D call. Per germline, CDR1 DFQATT and CDR2 SNEGSKA (reference sequence). Trimming shortened V by 3 bases and J by 4 bases, and 6 bases separated the two germline ends. The CDR3 has 11 residues. Written as DNA, the CDR3 is TGCAGTGCTAGGTTCCTCTATGGCTACACCTTC. It codes for CSARFLYGYTF.

The chain joins TRBV5-4 to TRBJ2-1; the D call may be TRBD1 or TRBD2 (7 bases each). Trimming stripped 0 bases from V and 8 bases from J, with 12 bases between. The CDR3 loop spans 14 amino acids. Germline lookup yields CDR1 SGHNT and CDR2 YYREEE (reference sequence). CDR3 residues: CASSLGQGGDEQFF. The CDR3 DNA sequence: TGTGCCAGCAGCTTGGGGCAGGGGGGGGATGAGCAGTTCTTC.

The chain recombines TRBV5-1 with TRBJ2-1; D unresolved. V was trimmed by 0 bases and J by 0 bases, leaving 7 bases between them. CDR3 length: 15 residues. CDR1 is SGHRS and CDR2 is YFSETQ in the germline V gene. The CDR3 here is CASSLERSSYNEQFF. For the CDR3, the DNA is TGCGCCAGCAGCTTGGAACGAAGCTCCTACAATGAGCAGTTCTTC.

The V and J genes are TRBV5-1 and TRBJ1-5, with 10 nucleotides matching TRBD1. With V trimmed by 4 bases and J by 4 bases, 5 bases remained unmatched. CDR3 length equals 15 residues. CDR1 is SGHRS, CDR2 YFSETQ, per germline. CDR3 residues: CASSGGQGINQPQHF. Here the CDR3 DNA reads TGCGCCAGCAGCGGGGGACAGGGGATAAATCAGCCCCAGCATTTT.

V usage is TRBV19 and J usage is TRBJ2-5, with 10 bases identical to TRBD2. Germline V lookup: CDR1 LNHDA, CDR2 SQIVND (reference sequence). The CDR3 length is 13 residues. The J segment lost 7 bases and the V segment lost 4 bases, leaving 3 bases of the junction unmatched. The CDR3 DNA is TGTGCCAGTAGTAGAAGGACTAGCGGGACCCAGTACTTC. It yields the protein CASSRRTSGTQYF.

The chain links TRBV6-5 to TRBJ2-1; D gene ambiguous. Germline V gives CDR1 MNHEY, CDR2 SVGAGI. This CDR3 is 13 amino acids long. V was shortened by 8 bases and J by 3 bases, with 11 bases between the two germline ends. The CDR3, as DNA: TGTGCCAGCCACTCCGGGTTCTACAATGAGCAGTTCTTC. The encoded protein is CASHSGFYNEQFF.

The V call is TRBV25-1, the J call TRBJ2-4; a possible D gene is TRBD1 (5 bases). The germline gives CDR1 MGHDK, CDR2 SYGVNS. The CDR3 consists of 12 residues. V gave up 5 bases and J gave up 5 bases, with 7 bases separating them. DNA of the CDR3: TGTGCCAGCAGTTTAGGGGAAAACATTCAGTACTTC. Encoded protein: CASSLGENIQYF.

This clone was seen repeatedly, ten times or more. The chain recombines TRBV7-9 with TRBJ1-2; D perhaps matches TRBD1 (6 bases). V was clipped by 6 bases and J by 7 bases, with 18 bases between them. Germline-derived CDR1 and CDR2 are SEHNR and FQNEAQ (reference sequence). The CDR3 extends over 14 amino acids. The CDR3 DNA reads TGTGCCAGCAGGCGTTTTAAGGAGGGGGGTGGCTACACCTTC. Its translation is CASRRFKEGGGYTF.

V is TRBV5-1 and J is TRBJ1-2; the match to TRBD1 covers 8 bases. Germline CDR1 reads SGHRS; CDR2 reads YFSETQ. V was pared by 4 bases and J by 5 bases, with 4 bases of the junction left unmatched. The CDR3 runs to 13 residues. The CDR3 DNA sequence: TGCGCCAGCAGCCTCAGGGGGCATTATGGCTACACCTTC. Amino acid sequence: CASSLRGHYGYTF.

The V call is TRBV10-3, the J call TRBJ1-1; no definite D call. V shed 0 bases and J shed 6 bases, with 5 bases lying between them. Germline V lookup: CDR1 ENHRY, CDR2 SYGVKD. The length of the CDR3 is 12 residues. DNA for the CDR3: TGTGCCATCAGTGAGTCGGCTTCTGAAGCTTTCTTT. Protein sequence: CAISESASEAFF.

The chain combines TRBV19 with TRBJ1-2; D remains unclear. The germline gives CDR1 LNHDA, CDR2 SQIVND (reference sequence). The V and J ends lost 5 bases and 7 bases respectively, with 11 bases between them. The CDR3 is 12 amino acids. The CDR3 bases are TGTGCCAGTAGTGTAGGGTCCTCTGGCTACACCTTC. The encoded protein is CASSVGSSGYTF.

The chain links TRBV13 to TRBJ1-2; 8 nucleotides agree with TRBD1. The CDR3 is 16 residues long. V dropped 4 bases and J dropped 5; count of bases not matched to a gene: 12. CDR1 and CDR2 (germline): PRHDT, FYEKMQ (reference sequence). The DNA for the CDR3 is TGTGCCAGCAGCTACCCAACCGGGGACAGGCGGTATGGCTACACCTTC. Encoded protein: CASSYPTGDRRYGYTF.

The V and J genes are TRBV5-4 and TRBJ2-7; maybe TRBD1 (5 bases). Germline-derived CDR1 and CDR2 are SGHNT and YYREEE (reference sequence). The V and J ends lost 1 base and 0 bases respectively, with 8 bases between them. The CDR3 is made up of 14 amino acids. The CDR3 DNA follows: TGTGCCAGCAGCTTGCGTGACAGCTCCTACGAGCAGTACTTC. Its protein is CASSLRDSSYEQYF.

The chain couples TRBV7-9 to TRBJ2-2, with D unclear. Germline V gives CDR1 SEHNR, CDR2 FQNEAQ (reference sequence). The V end was cut by 6 bases, the J end by 2 bases, with 10 bases between. The CDR3 length is 14 residues. CDR3 DNA sequence: TGTGCCAGCAGTCCACAGAGAAACACCGGGGAGCTGTTTTTT. It encodes CASSPQRNTGELFF.

V gene TRBV2 combines with J gene TRBJ1-4; 9 positions agree with TRBD1. The V and J ends lost 4 bases and 6 bases, in that order; junction bases with no gene match: 6. CDR3 length equals 15 residues. In germline, CDR1 is SNHLY, CDR2 FYNNEI. The CDR3 sequence is CASSGGTGTYEKLFF. DNA for the CDR3: TGTGCCAGCAGTGGCGGGACAGGGACATATGAAAAACTGTTTTTT.

The gene calls are TRBV2 and TRBJ2-7; the match to TRBD1 covers 9 bases. This CDR3 contains 14 residues. CDR1 and CDR2 from the germline V gene are SNHLY and FYNNEI. The V and J ends lost 7 bases and 1 base, in that order; junction bases with no gene match: 5. Here the CDR3 reads CASKSTGGSYEQYF. The DNA for the CDR3 is TGTGCCAGCAAATCGACAGGGGGTTCCTACGAGCAGTACTTC.

The J gene is TRBJ2-1, the V gene TRBV7-9, with TRBD1 matching 9 bases. Germline CDR1 and CDR2: SEHNR and FQNEAQ (reference sequence). This CDR3 has 14 amino acids. With V trimmed by 6 bases and J by 6 bases, 6 bases remained unmatched. The CDR3 region is CASRAGTGINEQFF. DNA for the CDR3: TGTGCCAGCAGGGCCGGGACAGGGATCAATGAGCAGTTCTTC.

The chain combines TRBV30 with TRBJ2-1; 8 bases match TRBD2. CDR3 length: 14 residues. The J segment lost 2 bases and the V segment lost 3 bases, leaving 3 bases of the junction unmatched. CDR1 GTSNPN and CDR2 SVGIG come from the germline V gene (reference sequence). CDR3 region: CAWRLAEAYNEQFF. The CDR3 DNA reads as TGTGCCTGGAGACTAGCGGAAGCCTACAATGAGCAGTTCTTC. Looking up the rest from reference TRBV30 and TRBJ2-1 gives the full variable domain: SQTIHQWPATLVQPVGSPLSLECTVEGTSNPNLYWYRQAAGRGLQLLFYSVGIGQISSEVPQNLSASRPQDRQFILSSKKLLLSDSGFYLCAWRLAEAYNEQFFGPGTRLTVL.

CDR3 DNA sequence: TGTGCCAGCAGCGGTGAGGGGCTTGAGACCCAGTACTTC. Encoded protein: CASSGEGLETQYF. The chain uses TRBV6-6 and TRBJ2-5; D might be TRBD1 or TRBD2, each matching 5 bases. The germline V gene encodes CDR1 MNHNY and CDR2 SVGAGI (reference sequence). The CDR3 consists of 13 residues. Trimming removed 6 bases at V and 5 bases at J, with 13 bases between.

J is TRBJ1-2 and V is TRBV6-5, with TRBD1 as a possible D gene (6 bases). Looked up from germline, CDR1 is MNHEY and CDR2 is SVGAGI. This CDR3 is 12 amino acids long. V was pared by 5 bases and J by 5 bases, with 9 bases between. In DNA, the CDR3 is TGTGCCAGCAGTAATGGACAGTATGGCTACACCTTC. The encoded protein is CASSNGQYGYTF.

The chain joins TRBV18 to TRBJ2-5, with D tentatively TRBD2 (6 bases). V lost 6 bases and J 5 bases, leaving 16 bases between the germline ends. Germline CDR1 and CDR2: KGHSH and LQKENI. This CDR3 has 14 amino acids. CDR3 region: CASSFGSRMETQYF. The CDR3 region has the DNA TGTGCCAGCTCGTTCGGGAGTAGGATGGAGACCCAGTACTTC.

V is TRBV7-3 and J is TRBJ1-1; D remains ambiguous. Trimming took off 2 bases at V and 6 bases at J, with 13 bases between the two ends. The CDR3 runs to 14 residues. The germline gives CDR1 SGHTA, CDR2 FQGTGA. The CDR3 DNA follows: TGTGCCAGCAGCTTATCCCTACTTAGAGCTGAAGCTTTCTTT. Translation: CASSLSLLRAEAFF.